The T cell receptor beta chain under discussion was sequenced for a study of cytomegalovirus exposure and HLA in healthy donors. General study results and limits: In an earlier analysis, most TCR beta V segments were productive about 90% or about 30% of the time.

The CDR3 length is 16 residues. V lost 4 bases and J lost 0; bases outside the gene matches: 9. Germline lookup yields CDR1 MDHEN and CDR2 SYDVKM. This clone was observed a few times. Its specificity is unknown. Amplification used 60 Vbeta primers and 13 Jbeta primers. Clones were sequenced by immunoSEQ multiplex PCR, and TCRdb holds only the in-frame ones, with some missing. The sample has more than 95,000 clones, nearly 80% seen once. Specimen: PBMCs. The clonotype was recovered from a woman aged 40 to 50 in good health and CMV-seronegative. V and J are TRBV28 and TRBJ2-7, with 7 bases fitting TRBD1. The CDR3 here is CASSSTGAERSYEQYF. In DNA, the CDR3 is TGTGCCAGCAGTTCAACAGGGGCCGAACGCTCCTACGAGCAGTACTTC.